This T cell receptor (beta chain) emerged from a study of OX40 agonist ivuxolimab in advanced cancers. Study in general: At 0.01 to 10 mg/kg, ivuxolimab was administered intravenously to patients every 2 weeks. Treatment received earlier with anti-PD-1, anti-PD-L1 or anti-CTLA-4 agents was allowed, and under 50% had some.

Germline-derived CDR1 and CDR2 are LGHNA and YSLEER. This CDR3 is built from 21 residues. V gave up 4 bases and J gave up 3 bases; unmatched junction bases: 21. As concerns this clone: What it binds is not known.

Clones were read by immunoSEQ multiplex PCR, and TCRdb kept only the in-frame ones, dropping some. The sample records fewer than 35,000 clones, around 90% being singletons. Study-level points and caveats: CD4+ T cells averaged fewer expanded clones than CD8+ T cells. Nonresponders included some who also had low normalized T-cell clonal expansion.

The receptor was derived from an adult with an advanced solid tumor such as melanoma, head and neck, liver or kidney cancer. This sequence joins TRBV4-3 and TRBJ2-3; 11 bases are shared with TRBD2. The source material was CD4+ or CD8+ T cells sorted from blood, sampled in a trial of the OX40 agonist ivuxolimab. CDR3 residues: CASSPQGGDQLTSGDTDTQYF. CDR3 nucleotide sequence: TGCGCCAGCAGCCCCCAAGGGGGCGACCAATTGACTAGCGGGGATACAGATACGCAGTATTTT.